The rows below give T cell receptor beta chains drawn from one sample of a study of response to subunit inactivated influenza vaccine. Via MiXCR, TCRdb re-called the RT-PCR reads, giving one row per CDR3 protein. The table has a few hundred thousand distinct CDR3 sequences, approximately 14% seen once; the top ten hold around 10%. The source was PBMCs from blood, collected 11 to 12 days after vaccination. These receptors originate from a man between 45 and 60 years old who received an inactivated influenza vaccine. Both conserved end residues are part of each CDR3. The D gene is left open where the match is weak. For some rows the clone size is stated as once, few or many, or as a class when expanded; others skip it.

CDR3: CAWSVSGFGTGGAGANVLTF
DNA: TGTGCCTGGAGTGTATCGGGATTCGGGACAGGGGGCGCTGGGGCCAACGTCCTGACTTTC
D: TRBD1
J: TRBJ2-6
V: TRBV30
size: .

CDR3: CASSLGGGSDTQYF
DNA: TGTGCCAGCAGTTTAGGGGGGGGTTCAGATACGCAGTATTTT
D: TRBD2
J: TRBJ2-3
V: TRBV28
size: .

CDR3: CASSILGYNSPLHF
DNA: TGCGCCAGCAGCATCCTCGGATATAATTCACCCCTCCACTTT
D: .
J: TRBJ1-6
V: TRBV5-1
size: .

CDR3: CAISEYGGGAYEQYF
DNA: TGTGCCATCAGTGAGTACGGCGGGGGGGCCTACGAGCAGTACTTC
D: TRBD2
J: TRBJ2-7
V: TRBV10-3
size: .

CDR3: CASSLNSGPGPTEAFF
DNA: TGTGCCAGCAGCTTAAATTCTGGTCCAGGGCCCACTGAAGCTTTCTTT
D: .
J: TRBJ1-1
V: TRBV7-8
size: .

CDR3: CASSVGTVGYTF
DNA: TGTGCCAGCAGTGTAGGGACGGTGGGCTACACCTTC
D: .
J: TRBJ1-2
V: TRBV28
size: .

CDR3: CASSQEWFKETQYF
DNA: TGCGCCAGCAGCCAAGAATGGTTTAAAGAGACCCAGTACTTC
D: .
J: TRBJ2-5
V: TRBV4-1
size: many

CDR3: CASSYLGPPDPETQYF
DNA: TGTGCCAGCAGTTACTTAGGACCCCCGGATCCGGAGACCCAGTACTTC
D: .
J: TRBJ2-5
V: TRBV6-2/TRBV6-3
size: few

CDR3: CASKWGDTEAFF
DNA: TGTGCCAGCAAATGGGGGGACACTGAAGCTTTCTTT
D: .
J: TRBJ1-1
V: TRBV5-6
size: .

CDR3: CSAKSRDRVSNTEAFF
DNA: TGCAGTGCTAAGTCCCGGGACAGGGTCTCGAACACTGAAGCTTTCTTT
D: TRBD1
J: TRBJ1-1
V: TRBV20-1
size: .

CDR3: CASSFAGVDYEQYF
DNA: TGTGCCAGCAGTTTTGCAGGGGTGGATTACGAGCAGTACTTC
D: .
J: TRBJ2-7
V: TRBV12-3/TRBV12-4
size: .

CDR3: CASSRSGFTDTQYF
DNA: TGTGCCAGCAGCCGAAGCGGGTTTACAGATACGCAGTATTTT
D: .
J: TRBJ2-3
V: TRBV7-6
size: .

CDR3: CASRILAGGVNEQFF
DNA: TGTGCCAGCAGGATACTAGCGGGGGGGGTTAATGAGCAGTTCTTC
D: TRBD2
J: TRBJ2-1
V: TRBV27
size: few

CDR3: CASSPTDRPAFF
DNA: TGTGCCAGCTCACCCACGGACAGGCCAGCTTTCTTT
D: TRBD1
J: TRBJ1-1
V: TRBV18
size: many

CDR3: CSARSGRLPSTF
DNA: TGCAGTGCTAGGTCGGGCCGGCTTCCCTCCACCTTC
D: .
J: TRBJ1-2
V: TRBV20-1
size: few

CDR3: CASSRDSGGASGNEQFF
DNA: TGTGCCAGCAGTCGAGACAGCGGGGGGGCCTCGGGCAATGAGCAGTTCTTC
D: TRBD2
J: TRBJ2-1
V: TRBV12-3/TRBV12-4
size: few

CDR3: CASRGAGIYEQYF
DNA: TGTGCCAGCAGGGGGGCAGGCATCTACGAGCAGTACTTC
D: .
J: TRBJ2-7
V: TRBV2
size: .

CDR3: CASSGGLAGGPYLYF
DNA: TGTGCCAGCAGCGGAGGACTAGCGGGAGGACCATACCTTTACTTC
D: TRBD2
J: TRBJ2-7
V: TRBV7-2
size: few

CDR3: CAIRDEVGDTQYF
DNA: TGTGCCATCAGAGATGAGGTGGGAGATACGCAGTATTTT
D: .
J: TRBJ2-3
V: TRBV10-3
size: .

CDR3: CSARARWQDEQYF
DNA: TGCAGTGCTAGGGCGCGGTGGCAGGACGAGCAGTACTTC
D: .
J: TRBJ2-7
V: TRBV20-1
size: .

CDR3: CATSDSGRGEDGYTF
DNA: TGTGCCACCAGTGATTCCGGCAGGGGAGAGGATGGCTACACCTTC
D: .
J: TRBJ1-2
V: TRBV24-1
size: .

CDR3: CASSEVGTEAFF
DNA: TGCGCCAGCAGTGAGGTGGGCACTGAAGCTTTCTTT
D: .
J: TRBJ1-1
V: TRBV10-2
size: many

CDR3: CASSEGQGVSGNTIYF
DNA: TGTGCCAGCAGTGAAGGGCAGGGGGTCTCAGGAAACACCATATATTTT
D: TRBD1
J: TRBJ1-3
V: TRBV2
size: .

CDR3: CASSPWDTYNEQFF
DNA: TGTGCCAGCAGCCCCTGGGACACATACAATGAGCAGTTCTTC
D: .
J: TRBJ2-1
V: TRBV7-9
size: few

CDR3: CASSPKRDRNSPLHF
DNA: TGTGCCAGCAGTCCCAAGAGGGACAGGAATTCACCCCTCCACTTT
D: TRBD1
J: TRBJ1-6
V: TRBV12-3/TRBV12-4
size: .

CDR3: CASSLMAGGDGQQYF
DNA: TGTGCCAGCAGCTTAATGGCAGGCGGGGATGGACAGCAGTACTTC
D: .
J: TRBJ2-7
V: TRBV11-3
size: few

CDR3: CASSLPGQGANVLTF
DNA: TGTGCCAGCAGCTTACCGGGACAGGGGGCCAACGTCCTGACTTTC
D: TRBD1
J: TRBJ2-6
V: TRBV7-9
size: few

CDR3: CASSLTLAGGLSYNEQFF
DNA: TGTGCCAGCAGCTTAACGCTAGCGGGAGGTCTCTCCTACAATGAGCAGTTCTTC
D: TRBD2
J: TRBJ2-1
V: TRBV7-3
size: .

CDR3: CASSKIQGKGETQYF
DNA: TGTGCCAGCAGCAAGATACAGGGAAAGGGGGAGACCCAGTACTTC
D: .
J: TRBJ2-5
V: TRBV11-2
size: .

CDR3: CASSSSDRLNTGELFF
DNA: TGTGCCAGCAGCTCCTCCGACAGGCTGAACACCGGGGAGCTGTTTTTT
D: .
J: TRBJ2-2
V: TRBV11-2
size: few

CDR3: CATSDRMGVSYNEQFF
DNA: TGTGCCACCAGTGACCGTATGGGAGTCTCCTACAATGAGCAGTTCTTC
D: .
J: TRBJ2-1
V: TRBV24-1
size: few

CDR3: CASSRSGVADYNEQFF
DNA: TGTGCCAGTAGTCGTTCCGGGGTAGCGGACTACAATGAGCAGTTCTTC
D: .
J: TRBJ2-1
V: TRBV19
size: .

CDR3: CASSPGLHTDTQYF
DNA: TGTGCCAGCAGTCCGGGACTACACACAGATACGCAGTATTTT
D: TRBD2
J: TRBJ2-3
V: TRBV7-2
size: few

CDR3: CASSPNPTGTEYAFF
DNA: TGTGCCAGCAGTCCGAACCCGACAGGGACGGAATACGCTTTCTTT
D: TRBD1
J: TRBJ1-1
V: TRBV28
size: .

CDR3: CASSDVRGPSDTQYF
DNA: TGTGCCAGCAGCGATGTGAGGGGCCCCTCAGATACGCAGTATTTT
D: .
J: TRBJ2-3
V: TRBV3-1
size: few

CDR3: CASSFGTKNSPLHF
DNA: TGTGCCAGCAGTTTTGGGACAAAAAATTCACCCCTCCACTTT
D: .
J: TRBJ1-6
V: TRBV27
size: .

CDR3: CASSQNGQQYGYTF
DNA: TGTGCCAGCAGCCAGAACGGACAGCAATATGGCTACACCTTC
D: .
J: TRBJ1-2
V: TRBV2
size: few